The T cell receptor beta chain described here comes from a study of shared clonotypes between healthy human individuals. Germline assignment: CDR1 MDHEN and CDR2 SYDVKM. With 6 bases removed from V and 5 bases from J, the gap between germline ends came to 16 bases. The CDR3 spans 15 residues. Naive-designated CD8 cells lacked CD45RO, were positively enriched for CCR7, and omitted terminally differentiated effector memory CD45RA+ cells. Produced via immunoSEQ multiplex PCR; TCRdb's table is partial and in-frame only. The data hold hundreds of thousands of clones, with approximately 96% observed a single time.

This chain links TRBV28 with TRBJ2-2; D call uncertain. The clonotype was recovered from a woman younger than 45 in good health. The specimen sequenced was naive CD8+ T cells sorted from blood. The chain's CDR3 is CASRAYIPGTGELFF. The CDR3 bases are TGTGCCAGCAGGGCCTATATACCTGGAACCGGGGAGCTGTTTTTT.